The clone carrying this T cell receptor beta chain occurred once. The data derive from a study of blood T cell repertoires in COVID-19. Turning to the study itself: The cDNA or gDNA used as material had been derived from T cells, B-cell-depleted T cells, or PBMCs.

CDR1 and CDR2 (germline): MDHEN, SYDVKM. This CDR3 spans 13 amino acids. V dropped 2 bases and J dropped 8 bases, with 12 bases sitting between them. Clones were read by immunoSEQ multiplex PCR, and TCRdb kept only the in-frame ones, dropping some. The sample has 150,000 or so clones, roughly 91% seen once. V is TRBV28 and J is TRBJ1-2; D perhaps matches TRBD1 (5 bases). Sequencing used peripheral blood. The sequence derives from a man between 60 and 75 years old with COVID-19, enrolled during active disease. As DNA, the CDR3 is TGTGCCAGCAGTTTAGCAGGGATTATGGGCTACACCTTC. Protein product: CASSLAGIMGYTF.